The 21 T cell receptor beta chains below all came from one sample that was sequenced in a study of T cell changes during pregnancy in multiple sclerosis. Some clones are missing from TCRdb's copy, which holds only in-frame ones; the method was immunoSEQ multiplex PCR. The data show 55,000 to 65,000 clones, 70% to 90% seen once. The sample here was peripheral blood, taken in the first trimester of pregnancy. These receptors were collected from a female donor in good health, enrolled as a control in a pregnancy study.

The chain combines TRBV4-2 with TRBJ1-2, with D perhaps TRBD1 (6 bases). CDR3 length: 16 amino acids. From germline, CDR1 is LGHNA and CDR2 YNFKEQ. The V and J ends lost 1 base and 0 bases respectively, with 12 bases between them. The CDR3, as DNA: TGTGCCAGCAGCCAAGGACAGGCCGACACTAACTATGGCTACACCTTC. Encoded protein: CASSQGQADTNYGYTF.

Written as DNA, the CDR3 is TGTGCCAGCTCACCTCAGGGTTTAAGGGCCAACGAGCAGTACTTC. Translated, it gives CASSPQGLRANEQYF. The chain recombines TRBV18 with TRBJ2-7; maybe TRBD1 (5 bases). Germline V CDR1 and CDR2: KGHSH, LQKENI. V lost 3 bases and J 5 bases, leaving 17 bases between the germline ends. This CDR3 has 15 amino acids.

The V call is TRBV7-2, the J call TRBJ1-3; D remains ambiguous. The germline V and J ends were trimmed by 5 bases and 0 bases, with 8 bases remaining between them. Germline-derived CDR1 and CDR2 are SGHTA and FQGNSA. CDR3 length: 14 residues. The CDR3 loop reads CASSQAYSGNTIYF. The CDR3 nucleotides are TGTGCCAGCAGCCAGGCTTACTCTGGAAACACCATATATTTT.

The CDR3 protein is CASRPDDGGVGRPQHF. CDR3 bases: TGTGCCAGCAGGCCCGACGATGGGGGGGTGGGTCGGCCCCAGCATTTT. The V and J genes are TRBV2 and TRBJ1-5, with a tentative D call TRBD1 (5 bases). Germline V gene lookup returns CDR1 SNHLY and CDR2 FYNNEI. The V and J ends lost 6 bases and 9 bases respectively, with 24 bases between them. CDR3 length: 16 residues.

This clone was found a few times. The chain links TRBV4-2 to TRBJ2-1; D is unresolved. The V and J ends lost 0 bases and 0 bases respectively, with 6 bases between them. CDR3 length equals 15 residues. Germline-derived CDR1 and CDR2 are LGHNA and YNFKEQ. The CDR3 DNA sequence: TGTGCCAGCAGCCAAGATAAGAGCTCCTACAATGAGCAGTTCTTC. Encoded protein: CASSQDKSSYNEQFF.

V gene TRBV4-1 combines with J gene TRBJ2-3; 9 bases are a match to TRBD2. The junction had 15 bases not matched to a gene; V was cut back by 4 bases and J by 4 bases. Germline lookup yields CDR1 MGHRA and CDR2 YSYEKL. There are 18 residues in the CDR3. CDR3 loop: CASSRRAAGGGLSDTQYF. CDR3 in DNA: TGCGCCAGCAGCCGCCGCGCGGCGGGAGGGGGATTATCAGATACGCAGTATTTT.

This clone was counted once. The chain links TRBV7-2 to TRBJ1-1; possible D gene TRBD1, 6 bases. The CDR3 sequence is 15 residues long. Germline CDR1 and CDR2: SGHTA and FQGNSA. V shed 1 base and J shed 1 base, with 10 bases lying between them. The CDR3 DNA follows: TGTGCCAGCAGCTTAGTTAAGACAGGGAACACTGAAGCTTTCTTT. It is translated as CASSLVKTGNTEAFF.

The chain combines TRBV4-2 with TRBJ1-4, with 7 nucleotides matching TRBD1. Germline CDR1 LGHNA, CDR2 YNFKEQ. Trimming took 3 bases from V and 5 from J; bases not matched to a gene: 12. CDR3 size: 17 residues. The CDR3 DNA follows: TGTGCCAGCAGCCAGGGGGCCGACAGGGACGGAAATGAAAAACTGTTTTTT. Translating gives CASSQGADRDGNEKLFF.

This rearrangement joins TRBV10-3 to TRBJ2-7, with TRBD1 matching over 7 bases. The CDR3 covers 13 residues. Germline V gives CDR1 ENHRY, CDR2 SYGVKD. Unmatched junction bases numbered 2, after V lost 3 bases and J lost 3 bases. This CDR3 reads CAISDGTVYEQYF. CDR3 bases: TGTGCCATCAGTGATGGGACAGTCTACGAGCAGTACTTC.

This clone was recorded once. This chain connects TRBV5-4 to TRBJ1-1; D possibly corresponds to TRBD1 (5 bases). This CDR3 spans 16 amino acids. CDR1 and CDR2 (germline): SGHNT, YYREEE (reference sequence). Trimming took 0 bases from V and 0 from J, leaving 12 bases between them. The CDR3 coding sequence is TGTGCCAGCAGCTTGGCTTCACAGGTGCTGAACACTGAAGCTTTCTTT. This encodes CASSLASQVLNTEAFF.

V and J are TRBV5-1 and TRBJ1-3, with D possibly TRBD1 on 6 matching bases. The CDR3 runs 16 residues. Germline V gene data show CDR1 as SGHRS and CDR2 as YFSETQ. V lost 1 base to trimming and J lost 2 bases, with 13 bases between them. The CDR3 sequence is CASSLRHREPGNTIYF. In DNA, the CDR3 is TGCGCCAGCAGCTTGCGGCACAGGGAGCCTGGAAACACCATATATTTT.

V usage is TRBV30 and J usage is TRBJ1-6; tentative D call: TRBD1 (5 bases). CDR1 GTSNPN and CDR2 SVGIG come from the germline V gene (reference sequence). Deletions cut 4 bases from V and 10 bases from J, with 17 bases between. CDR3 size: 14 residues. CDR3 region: CAWKLLTGISPLHF. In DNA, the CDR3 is TGTGCCTGGAAATTACTTACAGGTATCTCACCCCTCCACTTT.

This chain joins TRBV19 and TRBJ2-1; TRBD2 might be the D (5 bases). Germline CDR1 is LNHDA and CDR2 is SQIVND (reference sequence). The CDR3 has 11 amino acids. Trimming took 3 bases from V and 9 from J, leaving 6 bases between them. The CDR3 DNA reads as TGTGCCAGTAGTATCGGGATTGAGCAGTTCTTC. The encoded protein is CASSIGIEQFF.

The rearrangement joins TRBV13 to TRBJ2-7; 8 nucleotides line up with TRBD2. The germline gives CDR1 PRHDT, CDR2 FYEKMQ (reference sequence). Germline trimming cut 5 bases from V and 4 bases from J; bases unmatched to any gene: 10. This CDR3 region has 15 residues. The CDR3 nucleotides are TGTGCCAGCAGCCCGCCCGAAGCGGGGGTTTACGAGCAGTACTTC. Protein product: CASSPPEAGVYEQYF.

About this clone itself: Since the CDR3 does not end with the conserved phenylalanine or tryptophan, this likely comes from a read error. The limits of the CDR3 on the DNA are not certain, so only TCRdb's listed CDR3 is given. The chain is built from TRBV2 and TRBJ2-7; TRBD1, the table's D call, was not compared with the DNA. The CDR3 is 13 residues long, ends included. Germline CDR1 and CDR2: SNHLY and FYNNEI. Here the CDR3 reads CASSEGFTGTPRL.

DNA for the CDR3: TGTGCCAGCAGCCATGGGCAGAACTATGGCTACACCTTC. Protein product: CASSHGQNYGYTF. The chain uses TRBV14 and TRBJ1-2, with no clear D. V was pared by 3 bases and J by 2 bases, with 7 bases between. The CDR3 spans 13 residues. Germline V lookup: CDR1 SGHDN, CDR2 FVKESK.

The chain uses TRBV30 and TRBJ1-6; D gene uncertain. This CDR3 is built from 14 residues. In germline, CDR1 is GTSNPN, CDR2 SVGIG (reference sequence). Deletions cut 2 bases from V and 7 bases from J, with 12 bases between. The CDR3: CAWSLGLGNSPLHF. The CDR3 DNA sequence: TGTGCCTGGAGTCTTGGACTCGGCAATTCACCCCTCCACTTT.

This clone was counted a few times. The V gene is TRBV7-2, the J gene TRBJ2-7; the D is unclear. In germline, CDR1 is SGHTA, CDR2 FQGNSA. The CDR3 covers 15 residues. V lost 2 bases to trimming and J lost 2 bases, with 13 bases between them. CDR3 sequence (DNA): TGTGCCAGCAGCTTAATGTGGCAGGTTCCCTACGAGCAGTACTTC. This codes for CASSLMWQVPYEQYF.

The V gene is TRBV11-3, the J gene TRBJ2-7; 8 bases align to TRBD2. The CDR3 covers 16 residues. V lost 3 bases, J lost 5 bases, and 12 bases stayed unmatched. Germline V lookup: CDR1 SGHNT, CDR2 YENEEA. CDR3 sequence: CASSFRDAAGGDEQYF. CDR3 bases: TGTGCCAGCAGCTTCCGGGACGCGGCCGGGGGGGACGAGCAGTACTTC.

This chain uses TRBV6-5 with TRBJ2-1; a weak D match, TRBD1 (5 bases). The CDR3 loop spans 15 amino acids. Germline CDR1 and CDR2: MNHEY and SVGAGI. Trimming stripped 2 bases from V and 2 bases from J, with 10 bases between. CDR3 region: CASSYGQGAYNEQFF. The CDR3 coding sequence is TGTGCCAGCAGTTACGGGCAGGGCGCCTACAATGAGCAGTTCTTC.

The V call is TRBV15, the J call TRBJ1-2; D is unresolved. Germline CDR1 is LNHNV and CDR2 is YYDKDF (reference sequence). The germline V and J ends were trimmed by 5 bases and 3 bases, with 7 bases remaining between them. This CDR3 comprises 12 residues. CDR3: CATSSDYYGYTF. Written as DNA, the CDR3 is TGTGCCACCAGCTCCGACTACTATGGCTACACCTTC.